The rows below give T cell receptor beta chains drawn from one sample of a study of shared clonotypes between healthy human individuals. Generated by immunoSEQ multiplex PCR, the TCRdb table keeps only in-frame clones and is missing some. The sample holds over a million clones, around 97% seen once. The sequencing sample was made of naive CD4+ T cells sorted from blood. The receptors derive from a man aged 25-45 years in good health. CDR3s leave out the opening cysteine and the closing phenylalanine or tryptophan. Clone size is not always given. Where it is, it says once, few, many or a class for expanded clones.

size | V | CDR3
NA | TRBV4-3 | ASSQDGVTSNTEAF
NA | TRBV10-3 | AINPLAGGPDTQY
NA | TRBV9 | ASSASGHKVLHTYEQY
NA | TRBV12-5 | ASGLGGTSGSDDEQF
NA | TRBV6-1 | ASSDGPTGGYGYT
NA | TRBV27 | ASGPFHGYT
NA | TRBV5-1 | ASSEEETQY
NA | TRBV5-4 | ASSKTSGTRSSYEQY
NA | TRBV5-1 | ASSVGTGVGREY
NA | TRBV30 | AWNRGLFSYNEQF
once | TRBV6-6 | ASSYAGTGGNTIY
NA | TRBV4-1 | ASSQGATGGSGEQY
NA | TRBV7-2 | ASSLGDRHSLEQY
NA | TRBV11-2 | ASSLAGKGGGEQY
NA | TRBV7-8 | ASSLRGGGQQY
NA | TRBV7-9 | ASSYRTGQF
NA | TRBV5-1 | ASSLVSGGELF
NA | TRBV27 | ASSLTPTSGRGGELF
NA | TRBV28 | ASSLGGDTDTQY
NA | TRBV6-1 | ASRDRLISSYEQY
once | TRBV7-9 | ASSLARLAGAPDTQY
NA | TRBV2 | ASSEVGGRGDTQY
NA | TRBV11-2 | ASSGPGPRLYEQY
NA | TRBV25-1 | ASSTEISNQPQH
NA | TRBV10-1 | ASSTFGANCLNTIY
NA | TRBV28 | ASSNGLALEQY
NA | TRBV11-1 | ASSSRQGMHYGYT
NA | TRBV9 | ASSGAGTSGSYEQY
once | TRBV10-3 | AIGGQGAILNEQY
NA | TRBV14 | ASSLTSGNAFQETQY
few | TRBV7-8 | ASSLGRNTEAF
once | TRBV2 | ASSGGTIGNQPQH
NA | TRBV11-2 | ASSLPPLAGVAEQF
NA | TRBV10-3 | AISGTSGSYEQY
NA | TRBV28 | ASSPGTGHPDYNEQF
NA | TRBV19 | ASSTGLAGHTGELF
NA | TRBV27 | ASSLQGTGFQY
NA | TRBV29-1 | SVEAHYEQY
NA | TRBV7-2 | ASSSTGGGAYEQY
NA | TRBV2 | ASRDAQGLGDYEQY
NA | TRBV5-5 | ASSLAGGGTEAF
NA | TRBV6-1 | ASTFTFTDTQY
NA | TRBV5-5 | ASSFLNQPQH
NA | TRBV5-1 | ASSFRAQETQY
NA | TRBV7-2 | ASSSSGTVYGYT
NA | TRBV15 | ATSPRTGGYEQY
once | TRBV7-8 | ASSSGRFSGANVLT
NA | TRBV21-1 | ASTGADEVGIDEQF
NA | TRBV6-1 | ASSGDRNTEAF
NA | TRBV7-9 | ASSSILQGGELF
NA | TRBV7-9 | ASSLGLAGVGGTTDTQY